This T cell receptor beta chain came from a study of blood T cell repertoires in COVID-19. Whole-study context: The origin of the acute and convalescent COVID-19 samples was the United States, Italy and Spain.

Germline loops: CDR1 LNHDA, CDR2 SQIVND (reference sequence). Trimming removed 8 bases at V and 0 bases at J, with 14 bases between. The CDR3 contains 15 residues. The assay was immunoSEQ multiplex PCR, and TCRdb's table has in-frame clones only and misses some. This table holds roughly 150,000 clones, around 89% found once. V is TRBV19 and J is TRBJ1-5; weak D call: TRBD1 (6 bases). The receptor was derived from a man in his 60s with active or convalescent COVID-19. Sequencing was carried out using peripheral blood. The DNA for the CDR3 is TGTGCCAGTGGGACATCCCAATATAGCAATCAGCCCCAGCATTTT. This codes for CASGTSQYSNQPQHF.